The rows below give T cell receptor beta chains drawn from one sample of a study of tumor and adjacent non-tumor tissue in lung cancer. MiXCR, applied by TCRdb to the multiplex PCR reads, yields one record per CDR3 protein. The sample contains roughly 150,000 distinct CDR3 sequences, around 61% of which appear only once. The material sequenced was lung tumor tissue. The receptors were gathered from a man aged 55-75 years with small cell lung cancer. CDR3s leave out the opening cysteine and the closing phenylalanine or tryptophan.

TRBV29-1	TRBJ2-3	SMDGGSGRSDTQY
TRBV5-4	TRBJ1-6	ASSLTGAGDSPLH
TRBV12-3/TRBV12-4	TRBJ1-6	ASSLTSSYNSPLH
TRBV29-1	TRBJ2-3	SVEDRGGLAGYTDTQY
TRBV7-8	TRBJ2-7	ANSSDSSGNEQY
TRBV6-2/TRBV6-3	TRBJ2-1	ASSYPSGQGGNEQF
TRBV6-9	TRBJ1-5	ASSAGSGRVPTFNQSQH
TRBV7-9	TRBJ2-1	ASGASIKQF
TRBV6-6	TRBJ1-5	GSSYGDSQNQPQH
TRBV6-1	TRBJ2-5	ASSETHSGVQETQY
TRBV11-2	TRBJ2-3	ASSLGQRGDMQY
TRBV29-1	TRBJ1-4	SARGRVEKLF
TRBV4-1	TRBJ2-1	ASGQETGVGEQF
TRBV11-1	TRBJ2-2	ASSFIQGACGELF
TRBV11-2	TRBJ2-7	GSSPYEVAGGGYEQY
TRBV6-1	TRBJ2-3	ASSAYVRDTNTQY
TRBV11-2	TRBJ2-1	ASSHLLAGNDNEQF
TRBV5-1	TRBJ2-3	ASSLGLAGSSTGTQY
TRBV24-1	TRBJ2-3	ATGRVTDTQY
TRBV5-6	TRBJ2-4	ASSLPNILNIQY
TRBV6-1	TRBJ2-1	ATTSGFYHNEQF
TRBV6-1	TRBJ1-3	DNSEWGFNTIY
TRBV4-1	TRBJ2-5	ASNQGRGRIETQY
TRBV20-1	TRBJ2-3	SAPRICTDTQY
TRBV6-1	TRBJ2-7	ASSVRVGYEQY
TRBV30	TRBJ2-1	AWSVSPDLNEQF
TRBV5-4	TRBJ2-2	ASSLRRARSGTGELF
TRBV20-1	TRBJ2-5	SAPGLARETQN
TRBV20-1	TRBJ1-5	SARDRVNSNQPQH
TRBV13	TRBJ1-2	ASSSKGYGYT
TRBV29-1	TRBJ2-3	SSTGTYGADTQY
TRBV20-1	TRBJ2-5	SVKQGGRETQY
TRBV20-1	TRBJ2-1	SAREGPNDNEQF
TRBV20-1	TRBJ2-7	SARRAAGGPTDEQY
TRBV11-2	TRBJ2-5	TSSPAWWETGETQY
TRBV6-2/TRBV6-3	TRBJ1-4	ASRRTGGSDVELF
TRBV6-5	TRBJ1-1	ASSLSRGGTGAF
TRBV20-1	TRBJ2-1	SARARGMAGGPGLNEQF
TRBV28	TRBJ2-1	ASSPLAGGGSYNEQF